A single sample is the source of the 13 T cell receptor beta chains below, sequenced in a study of CD8 T cells in ankylosing spondylitis. One entry per CDR3 protein results from TCRdb running MiXCR on the 5' RACE reads. The table has fewer than 350,000 distinct CDR3 sequences, roughly 10% seen once. The material sequenced was blood, either unsorted or a sorted T cell fraction (not recorded which). These receptors were taken from a female donor with ankylosing spondylitis or in good health (not recorded which).

This clonotype came up a few times. The genes are TRBV7-2 and TRBJ2-4, with 9 bases matching TRBD1. This CDR3 is 15 amino acids long. After removal of 5 bases from V and 7 bases from J, the junction contained 9 bases not matched to a gene. Germline V gene lookup returns CDR1 SGHTA and CDR2 FQGNSA. Here the CDR3 DNA reads TGTGCCAGCAGCACAACCGGGACAGGGTGGAACATTCAGTACTTC. Its translation: CASSTTGTGWNIQYF.

The chain combines TRBV20-1 with TRBJ1-1, with D possibly TRBD1 on 6 matching bases. From germline, CDR1 is DFQATT and CDR2 SNEGSKA (reference sequence). Trimming removed 3 bases at V and 5 bases at J, with 13 bases between. This CDR3 is built from 13 residues. CDR3 in amino acids: CSASKGVGTEAFF. The CDR3 region has the DNA TGCAGTGCTAGTAAGGGGGTTGGGACTGAAGCTTTCTTT.

This clonotype has only a few counts. The rearrangement links TRBV10-3 to TRBJ2-7; the D gene is possibly TRBD1 (6 bases). V lost 4 bases, J lost 9 bases, and 16 bases lay in between. This CDR3 contains 13 residues. CDR1 and CDR2 (germline): ENHRY, SYGVKD. For the CDR3, the DNA is TGTGCCATCAGTGCTACACAGGGTAAGGTGCAGTACTTC. Its protein product is CAISATQGKVQYF.

There are many counts of this clonotype. The chain carries TRBV29-1 and TRBJ2-6; the D is unclear. Trimming left V 7 bases short and J 2 bases short, with 6 bases between. Looked up from germline, CDR1 is SQVTM and CDR2 is ANQGSEA. The CDR3 totals 12 residues. The CDR3 coding sequence is TGCAGCGCCGAGACTGGGGCCAACGTCCTGACTTTC. Protein product: CSAETGANVLTF.

This clonotype has a handful of counts. The rearrangement links TRBV19 to TRBJ2-1; D is possibly TRBD1 or TRBD2 (5 bases each). The germline V and J ends were trimmed by 3 bases and 4 bases, with 10 bases remaining between them. The CDR3 is made up of 14 amino acids. From germline, CDR1 is LNHDA and CDR2 SQIVND (reference sequence). CDR3 residues: CASSILGVYNEQFF. The CDR3, as DNA: TGTGCCAGTAGTATCTTGGGGGTTTACAATGAGCAGTTCTTC.

This clonotype was detected ten times or more. The gene calls are TRBV7-9 and TRBJ2-7, with TRBD1 as a possible D gene (5 bases). Trimming cost V 5 bases and J 3 bases, with 17 bases left between them. CDR3 length: 15 amino acids. In germline, CDR1 is SEHNR, CDR2 FQNEAQ (reference sequence). The DNA of the CDR3 is TGTGCCAGCAGCCCACCCATCAGGGTAAGCTACGAGCAGTACTTC. Amino acid sequence: CASSPPIRVSYEQYF.

In this sample, this clonotype turned up a few times. The chain couples TRBV12-3 or TRBV12-4 to TRBJ1-1, with no clear D. This CDR3 has 15 residues. V was trimmed by 6 bases and J by 3 bases, leaving 17 bases between them. The CDR3 DNA reads as TGTGCCAGCAGCCGAGCAGCCGGGGTACACACTGAAGCTTTCTTT. It codes for CASSRAAGVHTEAFF.

This clonotype was observed at least ten times. The chain's CDR3 is CASSLGRSSYGYTF. CDR3 in DNA: TGTGCCAGCAGCTTGGGTCGGAGTAGCTATGGCTACACCTTC. The rearrangement joins TRBV5-6 to TRBJ1-2; D uncertain. Germline V gives CDR1 SGHDT, CDR2 YYEEEE. Deletions cut 0 bases from V and 4 bases from J, with 10 bases between. CDR3 length equals 14 residues.

This clonotype was counted ten times or more. This chain uses TRBV20-1 with TRBJ1-2; maybe TRBD1 (5 bases). Germline V gene sequence: CDR1 DFQATT, CDR2 SNEGSKA (reference sequence). V was cut by 0 bases and J by 2 bases, with 10 bases left in between. This CDR3 is 14 amino acids long. The CDR3: CSARDRVANYGYTF. The CDR3 nucleotides are TGCAGTGCTAGAGACAGGGTCGCCAACTATGGCTACACCTTC.

The V and J genes are TRBV3-1 and TRBJ2-6; no firm D call. CDR1 is LGHDT and CDR2 is YNNKEL in the germline V gene (reference sequence). The CDR3 has 18 amino acids. The V gene lost 7 bases and the J gene lost 0 bases, with 19 bases spanning the gap. For the CDR3, the DNA is TGTGCCAGCACCCCAAGGCCAGGTCATAGCTCTGGGGCCAACGTCCTGACTTTC. This sequence encodes CASTPRPGHSSGANVLTF.

This clonotype has a count of ten or more. CDR3 nucleotides: TGTGCCAGCAGTTTCCAGGGGCCGACGAACACCGGGGAGCTGTTTTTT. Translation: CASSFQGPTNTGELFF. The chain recombines TRBV28 with TRBJ2-2; tentatively, D is TRBD1 (6 bases). The germline gives CDR1 MDHEN, CDR2 SYDVKM. V was pared by 3 bases and J by 0 bases, with 11 bases between. This CDR3 region has 16 residues. Combining the CDR3 with reference TRBV28 and TRBJ2-2 gives the whole variable domain DVKVTQSSRYLVKRTGEKVFLECVQDMDHENMFWYRQDPGLGLRLIYFSYDVKMKEKGDIPEGYSVSREKKERFSLILESASTNQTSMYLCASSFQGPTNTGELFFGEGSRLTVL.

V gene TRBV29-1 combines with J gene TRBJ1-1, with D possibly being TRBD1 (6 bases). The CDR3 runs to 12 residues. From germline, CDR1 is SQVTM and CDR2 ANQGSEA. Trimming took 3 bases from V and 5 from J, leaving 10 bases between them. CDR3 in DNA: TGCAGCGTTGAGTGGGGGCGGACTGAAGCTTTCTTT. Translating it yields CSVEWGRTEAFF.

In its sample, this clonotype was seen a few times. The chain recombines TRBV12-3 or TRBV12-4 with TRBJ2-4, with TRBD1 matching 10 bases. V dropped 6 bases and J dropped 0; count of bases not matched to a gene: 11. The CDR3 spans 18 residues. Here the CDR3 reads CASSEDRGTYLAKNIQYF. The CDR3 bases are TGTGCCAGCAGCGAGGACAGGGGGACCTACCTAGCCAAAAACATTCAGTACTTC.